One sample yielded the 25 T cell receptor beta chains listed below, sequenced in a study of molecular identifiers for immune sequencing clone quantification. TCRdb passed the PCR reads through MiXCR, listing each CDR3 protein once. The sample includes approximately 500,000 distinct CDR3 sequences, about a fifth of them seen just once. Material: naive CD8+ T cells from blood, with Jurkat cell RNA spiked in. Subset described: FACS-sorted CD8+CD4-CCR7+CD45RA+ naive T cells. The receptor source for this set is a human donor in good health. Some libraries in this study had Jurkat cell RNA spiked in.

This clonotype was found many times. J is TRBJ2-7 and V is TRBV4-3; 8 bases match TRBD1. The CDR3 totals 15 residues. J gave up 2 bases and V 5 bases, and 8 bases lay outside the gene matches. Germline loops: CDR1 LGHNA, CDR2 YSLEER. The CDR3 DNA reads TGCGCCAGCAGCGGAAGACAGGGGACCCCCTACGAGCAGTACTTC. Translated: CASSGRQGTPYEQYF.

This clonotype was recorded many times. This CDR3 is CASSYGLAGGPGEQYF. The CDR3 nucleotides read TGTGCCAGCAGCTATGGACTAGCGGGAGGGCCGGGGGAGCAGTACTTC. This sequence joins TRBV2 and TRBJ2-7; 15 positions match TRBD2. The CDR3 contains 16 residues. Trimming cost V 6 bases and J 7 bases; bases outside gene matches: 10. CDR1 and CDR2 from the germline V gene are SNHLY and FYNNEI.

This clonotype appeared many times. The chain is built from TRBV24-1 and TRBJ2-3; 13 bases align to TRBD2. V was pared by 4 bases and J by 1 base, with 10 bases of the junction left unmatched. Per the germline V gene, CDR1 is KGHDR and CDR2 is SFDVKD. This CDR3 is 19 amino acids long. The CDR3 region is CATSDRGLAGVNRTDTQYF. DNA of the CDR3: TGTGCCACCAGTGACCGAGGACTAGCGGGAGTCAACCGCACAGATACGCAGTATTTT.

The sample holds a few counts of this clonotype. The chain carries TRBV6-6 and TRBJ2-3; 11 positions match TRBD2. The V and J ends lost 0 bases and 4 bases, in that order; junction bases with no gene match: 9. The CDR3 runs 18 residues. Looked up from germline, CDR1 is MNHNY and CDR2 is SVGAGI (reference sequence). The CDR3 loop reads CASSYSRTSGSVSDTQYF. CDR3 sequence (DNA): TGTGCCAGCAGTTACTCGAGAACTAGCGGGAGTGTATCAGATACGCAGTATTTT.

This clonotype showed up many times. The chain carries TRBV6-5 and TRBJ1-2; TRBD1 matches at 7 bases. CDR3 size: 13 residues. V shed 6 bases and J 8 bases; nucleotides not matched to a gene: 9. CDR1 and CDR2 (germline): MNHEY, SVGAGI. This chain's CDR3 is CASSPGGADGYTF. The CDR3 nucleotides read TGTGCCAGCAGCCCAGGGGGGGCGGACGGCTACACCTTC.

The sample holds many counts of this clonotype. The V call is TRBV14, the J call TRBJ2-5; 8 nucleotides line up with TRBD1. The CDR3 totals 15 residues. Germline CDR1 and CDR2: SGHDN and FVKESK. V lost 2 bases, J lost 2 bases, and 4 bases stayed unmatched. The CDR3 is CASSQPGTGQETQYF. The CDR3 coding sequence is TGTGCCAGCAGCCAACCTGGGACAGGACAAGAGACCCAGTACTTC.

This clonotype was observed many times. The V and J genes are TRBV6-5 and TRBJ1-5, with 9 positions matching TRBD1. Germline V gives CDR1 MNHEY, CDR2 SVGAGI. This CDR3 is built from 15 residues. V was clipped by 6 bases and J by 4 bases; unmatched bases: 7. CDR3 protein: CASRPRTGENQPQHF. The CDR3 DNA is TGTGCCAGCAGACCTAGGACAGGGGAGAATCAGCCCCAGCATTTT.

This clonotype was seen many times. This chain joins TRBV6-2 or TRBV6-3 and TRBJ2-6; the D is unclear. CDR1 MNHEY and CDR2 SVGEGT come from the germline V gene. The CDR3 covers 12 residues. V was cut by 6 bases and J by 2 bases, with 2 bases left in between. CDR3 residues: CASSPGANVLTF. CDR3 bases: TGTGCCAGCAGCCCTGGGGCCAACGTCCTGACTTTC.

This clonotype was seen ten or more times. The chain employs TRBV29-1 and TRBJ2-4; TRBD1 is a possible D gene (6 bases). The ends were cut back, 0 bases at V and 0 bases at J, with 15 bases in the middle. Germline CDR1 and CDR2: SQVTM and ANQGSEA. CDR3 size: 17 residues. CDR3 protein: CSVEEDGTQLAKNIQYF. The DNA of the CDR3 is TGCAGCGTTGAAGAGGATGGGACACAACTAGCCAAAAACATTCAGTACTTC.

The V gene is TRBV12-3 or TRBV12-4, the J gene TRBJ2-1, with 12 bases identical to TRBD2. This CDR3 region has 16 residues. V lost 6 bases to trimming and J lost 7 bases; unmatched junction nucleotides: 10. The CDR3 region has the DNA TGTGCCAGCAGCCCTTCGGGACTAGCGGGCAAGAATGAGCAGTTCTTC. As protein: CASSPSGLAGKNEQFF.

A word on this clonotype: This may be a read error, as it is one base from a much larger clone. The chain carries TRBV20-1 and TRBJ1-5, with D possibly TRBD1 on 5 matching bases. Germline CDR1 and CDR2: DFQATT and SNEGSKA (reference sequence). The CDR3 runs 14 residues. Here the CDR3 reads CNADGGIGNQPQHF. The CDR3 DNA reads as TGCAATGCCGACGGGGGTATTGGCAATCAGCCCCAGCATTTT.

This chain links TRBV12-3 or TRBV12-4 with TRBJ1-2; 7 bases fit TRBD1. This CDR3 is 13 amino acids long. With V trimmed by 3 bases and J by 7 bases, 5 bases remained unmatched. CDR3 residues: CASSLGEGAGYTF. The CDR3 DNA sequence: TGTGCCAGCAGTTTGGGTGAGGGGGCTGGCTACACCTTC.

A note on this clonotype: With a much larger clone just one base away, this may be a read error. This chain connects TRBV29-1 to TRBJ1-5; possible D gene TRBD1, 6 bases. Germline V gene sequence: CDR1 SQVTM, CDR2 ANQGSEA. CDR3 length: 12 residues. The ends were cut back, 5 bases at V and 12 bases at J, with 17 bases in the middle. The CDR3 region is CSVWGQSGVQHF. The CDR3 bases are TGCAGCGTTTGGGGGCAATCCGGGGTCCAGCATTTT.

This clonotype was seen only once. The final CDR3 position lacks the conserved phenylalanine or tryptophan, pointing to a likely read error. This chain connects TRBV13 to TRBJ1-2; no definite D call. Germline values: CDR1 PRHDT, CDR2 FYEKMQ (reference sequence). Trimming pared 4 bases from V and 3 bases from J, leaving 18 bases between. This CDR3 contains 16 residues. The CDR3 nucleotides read TGTGCCAGCAGCTCGACGGCACCGCAGATTGACTATGGCTACACCCTC. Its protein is CASSSTAPQIDYGYTL.

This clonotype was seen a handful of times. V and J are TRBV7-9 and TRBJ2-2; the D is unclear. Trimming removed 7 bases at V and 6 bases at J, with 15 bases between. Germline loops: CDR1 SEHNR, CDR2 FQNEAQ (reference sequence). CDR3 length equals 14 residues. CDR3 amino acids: CASTAPRSAGELFF. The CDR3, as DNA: TGTGCCAGCACCGCGCCGAGGTCTGCCGGGGAGCTGTTTTTT. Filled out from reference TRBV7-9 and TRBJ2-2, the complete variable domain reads DTGVSQNPRHKITKRGQNVTFRCDPISEHNRLYWYRQTLGQGPEFLTYFQNEAQLEKSRLLSDRFSAERPKGSFSTLEIQRTEQGDSAMYLCASTAPRSAGELFFGEGSRLTVL.

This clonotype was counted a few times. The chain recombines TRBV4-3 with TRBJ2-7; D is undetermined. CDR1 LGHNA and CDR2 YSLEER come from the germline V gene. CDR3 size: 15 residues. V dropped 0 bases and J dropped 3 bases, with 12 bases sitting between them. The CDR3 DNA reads TGCGCCAGCAGCCAAGACAGTGGAGTATTCTACGAGCAGTACTTC. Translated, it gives CASSQDSGVFYEQYF.

The DNA of the CDR3 is TGCGCCAGCAGCCAAGATAGAACGAGAGGGTCTGAAGCTTTCTTT. This translates into CASSQDRTRGSEAFF. The V and J genes are TRBV4-3 and TRBJ1-1; no clear D. Germline V lookup: CDR1 LGHNA, CDR2 YSLEER. CDR3 length equals 15 residues. Trimming stripped 0 bases from V and 6 bases from J, with 14 bases between.

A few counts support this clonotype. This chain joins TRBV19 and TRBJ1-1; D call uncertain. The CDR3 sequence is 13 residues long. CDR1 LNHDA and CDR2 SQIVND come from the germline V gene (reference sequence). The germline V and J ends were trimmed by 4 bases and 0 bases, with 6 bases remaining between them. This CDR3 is CASSNTLNTEAFF. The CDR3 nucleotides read TGTGCCAGTAGTAACACACTGAACACTGAAGCTTTCTTT.

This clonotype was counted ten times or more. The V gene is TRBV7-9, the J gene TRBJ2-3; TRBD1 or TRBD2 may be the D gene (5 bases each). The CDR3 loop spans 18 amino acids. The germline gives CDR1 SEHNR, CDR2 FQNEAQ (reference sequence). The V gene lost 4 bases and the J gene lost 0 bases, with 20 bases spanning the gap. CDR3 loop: CASSWGSGPGDSTDTQYF. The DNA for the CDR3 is TGTGCCAGCAGCTGGGGGTCCGGGCCTGGAGATAGCACAGATACGCAGTATTTT. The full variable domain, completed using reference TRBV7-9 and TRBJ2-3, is DTGVSQNPRHKITKRGQNVTFRCDPISEHNRLYWYRQTLGQGPEFLTYFQNEAQLEKSRLLSDRFSAERPKGSFSTLEIQRTEQGDSAMYLCASSWGSGPGDSTDTQYFGPGTRLTVL.

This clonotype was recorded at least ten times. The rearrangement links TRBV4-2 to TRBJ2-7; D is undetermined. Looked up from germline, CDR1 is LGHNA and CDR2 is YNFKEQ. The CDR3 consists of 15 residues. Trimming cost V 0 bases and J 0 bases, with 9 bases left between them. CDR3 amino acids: CASSQDRRSSYEQYF. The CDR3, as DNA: TGTGCCAGCAGCCAAGATCGGAGAAGCTCCTACGAGCAGTACTTC.

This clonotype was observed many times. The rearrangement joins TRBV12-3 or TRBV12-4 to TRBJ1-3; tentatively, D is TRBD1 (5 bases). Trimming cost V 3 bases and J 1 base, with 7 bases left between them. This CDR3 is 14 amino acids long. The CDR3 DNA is TGTGCCAGCAGTTTCCCAGGGTCTGGAAACACCATATATTTT. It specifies CASSFPGSGNTIYF.

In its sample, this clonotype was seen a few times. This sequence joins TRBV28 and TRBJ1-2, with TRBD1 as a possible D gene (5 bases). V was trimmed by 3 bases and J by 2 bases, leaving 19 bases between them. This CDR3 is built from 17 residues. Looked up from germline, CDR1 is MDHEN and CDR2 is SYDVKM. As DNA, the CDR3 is TGTGCCAGCAGTTTGTCTGCTGGACACTGGCTAAACTATGGCTACACCTTC. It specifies CASSLSAGHWLNYGYTF.

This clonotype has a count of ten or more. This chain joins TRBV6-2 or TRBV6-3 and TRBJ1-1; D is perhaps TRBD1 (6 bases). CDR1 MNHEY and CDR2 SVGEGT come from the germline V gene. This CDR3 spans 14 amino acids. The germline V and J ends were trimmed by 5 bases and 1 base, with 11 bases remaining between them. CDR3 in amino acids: CASSGGLANTEAFF. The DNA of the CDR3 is TGTGCCAGCAGTGGGGGGCTTGCGAACACTGAAGCTTTCTTT.

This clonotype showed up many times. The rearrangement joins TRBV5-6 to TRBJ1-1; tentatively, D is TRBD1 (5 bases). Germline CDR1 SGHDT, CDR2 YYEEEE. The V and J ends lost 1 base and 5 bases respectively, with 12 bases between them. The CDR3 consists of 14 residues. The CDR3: CASSLRGRRTEAFF. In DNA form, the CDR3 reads TGTGCCAGCAGCTTGCGGGGGAGGAGGACTGAAGCTTTCTTT.

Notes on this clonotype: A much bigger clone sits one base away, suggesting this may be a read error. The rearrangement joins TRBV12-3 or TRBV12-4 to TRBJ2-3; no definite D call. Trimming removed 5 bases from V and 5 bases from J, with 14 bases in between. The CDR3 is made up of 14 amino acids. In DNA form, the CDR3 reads TGTGCCAGCAGTGCGACTGGACCAGAAGATACGCAGTATTTT. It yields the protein CASSATGPEDTQYF.